This is a list of T cell receptor beta chains from one sample in a study of cytomegalovirus exposure and HLA in healthy donors. Sequencing used immunoSEQ multiplex PCR; TCRdb keeps in-frame clones, though not all of them. Here the sample spans 130,000 to 150,000 clones, 75% to 85% being singletons. Specimen: PBMCs. Receptors were obtained from a man in his forties in good health and CMV-seronegative. CDR3s include the opening cysteine and the closing phenylalanine or tryptophan. D genes are given only for firm matches. The listing skips clone size in some rows; elsewhere it reads once, few, many or a size class.

.	TRBJ2-2	TRBV6-6	.	TGTGCCAGCAGTTATGGCGCTAGCGTCAACACCGGGGAGCTGTTTTTT	CASSYGASVNTGELFF
.	TRBJ1-6	TRBV6-5	TRBD1	TGTGCCAGCAGTTACGGGGACAGGTTGGATTCACCCCTCCACTTT	CASSYGDRLDSPLHF
.	TRBJ1-2	TRBV28	TRBD1	TGTGCCAGCATCGGACAGGGGGTAGATGGCTACACCTTC	CASIGQGVDGYTF
.	TRBJ1-2	TRBV4-1	TRBD1	TGCGCCAGCAGCCAAGTGCCAGGGGGCGACTATGGCTACACCTTC	CASSQVPGGDYGYTF
.	TRBJ2-7	TRBV30	TRBD1	TGTGCCCAACGGACAGGGGGCTCCTACGAGCAGTACTTC	CAQRTGGSYEQYF
.	TRBJ2-7	TRBV19	TRBD1	TGTGCCAGTAGAGACAGGACAGGGTCTGGGGAGCAGTACTTC	CASRDRTGSGEQYF
.	TRBJ2-2	TRBV4-1	.	TGCGCCAGCAGCCCAATTAGTAAAACCGGGGAGCTGTTTTTT	CASSPISKTGELFF
few	TRBJ2-3	TRBV5-1	TRBD2	TGCGCCAGCAGCTCGGGACTAGCGGGGTCAGATACGCAGTATTTT	CASSSGLAGSDTQYF
.	TRBJ2-7	TRBV4-3	.	TGCGCCAGCAGCCAAGTTCTGGGACTCTCTAGCCTCTACGAGCAGTACTTC	CASSQVLGLSSLYEQYF
.	TRBJ1-2	TRBV7-6	.	TGTGCCAGCAGCTTAGTATCATCCGGAGCTAACTATGGCTACACCTTC	CASSLVSSGANYGYTF
.	TRBJ2-1	TRBV12-5	.	TGTGCTAGTGGTTTGGTCGGGGGTGGTGAGCAGTTCTTC	CASGLVGGGEQFF
.	TRBJ2-7	TRBV7-9	.	TGTGCCAGCAGCTTAGCCCCTGGGCAGTTAGGATATAGGGGCTACGAGCAGTACTTC	CASSLAPGQLGYRGYEQYF
few	TRBJ1-1	TRBV10-3	.	TGTGCCATCAGGCCAGGGGAGGGGAACACTGAAGCTTTCTTT	CAIRPGEGNTEAFF
.	TRBJ2-3	TRBV10-1	.	TGCGCCAGCAGTGAGCTTTTCCAGTCAGATACGCAGTATTTT	CASSELFQSDTQYF
few	TRBJ1-6	TRBV15	.	TGTGCCAGCGGCTTTACAGGAGTTAATTCACCCCTCCACTTT	CASGFTGVNSPLHF
.	TRBJ2-1	TRBV5-1	TRBD2	TGCGCCAGCAGGACTAGCGGGGGAACCTCCTACAATGAGCAGTTCTTC	CASRTSGGTSYNEQFF
.	TRBJ1-1	TRBV2	.	TGTGCCAGCAGTGTAGGTCAGGGGAACACTGAAGCTTTCTTT	CASSVGQGNTEAFF
many	TRBJ2-3	TRBV6-4	TRBD2	TGTGCCAGCAGTGAGACTAGCGGGGGCACAGATACGCAGTATTTT	CASSETSGGTDTQYF
.	TRBJ1-6	TRBV28	.	TGTGCCAGCAGTTCCCTACAGGGCACGAATTCACCCCTCCACTTT	CASSSLQGTNSPLHF
.	TRBJ2-1	TRBV2	TRBD2	TGTGCCAGCAGAGACTCAAGCGGGGGGCATTACAATGAGCAGTTCTTC	CASRDSSGGHYNEQFF
.	TRBJ1-1	TRBV5-6	.	TGTGCCAGCAGCTTGGGGGGGCTCAACACTGAAGCTTTCTTT	CASSLGGLNTEAFF
.	TRBJ2-7	TRBV18	TRBD1	TGTGCCAGCTCACCCCAGGGGGCGAACTACGAGCAGTACTTC	CASSPQGANYEQYF
.	TRBJ2-5	TRBV19	TRBD1	TGTGCCAGTAGTACTGGGACAGGGCCTGGTGAGACCCAGTACTTC	CASSTGTGPGETQYF
.	TRBJ1-4	TRBV19	TRBD1	TGTGCCAGTAGCAATGACGGGACAGGGGTAGGGAAACTGTTTTTT	CASSNDGTGVGKLFF
.	TRBJ2-2	TRBV10-3	.	TGTGCCATCAGTGGCCTGGCGGGATCCGGGGAGCTGTTTTTT	CAISGLAGSGELFF
.	TRBJ2-5	TRBV5-1	TRBD1	TGCGCCAGCAGCTTGGCCAAATTCCGGGACAGTCAAGTCCGACAGGAGACTCAGTACTTC	CASSLAKFRDSQVRQETQYF
once	TRBJ1-5	TRBV5-4	.	TGTGCCAGCAGCTTGGAGCGCAATCAGCCCCAGCATTTT	CASSLERNQPQHF
few	TRBJ1-1	TRBV7-2	TRBD1	TGTGCCAGCAGCCCGACAGGGGAGGCTTTAACCGAAGCTTTCTTT	CASSPTGEALTEAFF
few	TRBJ1-1	TRBV10-3	.	TGTGCCATCAGGGGAGAGAACACTGAAGCTTTCTTT	CAIRGENTEAFF
.	TRBJ2-5	TRBV5-6	TRBD2	TGTGCCAGCAGCTTGTATCAGCGGGGAGGGGAGACCCAGTACTTC	CASSLYQRGGETQYF
.	TRBJ2-3	TRBV7-3	.	TGTGCCAGCAGCTTGCTTGGGGGGGCCGGAACAGATACGCAGTATTTT	CASSLLGGAGTDTQYF
.	TRBJ1-2	TRBV28	TRBD1	TGTGCCAGCAGTTCCGCTTACCGGGACAGCACTAACTATGGCTACACCTTC	CASSSAYRDSTNYGYTF
.	TRBJ1-3	TRBV6-6	.	TGTGCCAGCAGGGATTGGAGCTCTGGAAACACCATATATTTT	CASRDWSSGNTIYF
.	TRBJ2-1	TRBV7-3	TRBD2	TGTGCCAGCAGCTTAGGACTAGCCGGTTGGAATGAGCAGTTCTTC	CASSLGLAGWNEQFF
.	TRBJ2-5	TRBV7-6	TRBD2	TGTGCCAGCAGCTCTAGCGGGGTGGGGGAGACCCAGTACTTC	CASSSSGVGETQYF
.	TRBJ2-1	TRBV6-4	TRBD2	TGTGCCAGCAGTGACTCCAGCGGGGGGGCCCGGCTCAAGTTCTTC	CASSDSSGGARLKFF
.	TRBJ2-7	TRBV6-5	.	TGTGCCAGCAGTTACTCGGGGCTAACACCTTACGAGCAGTACTTC	CASSYSGLTPYEQYF
.	TRBJ2-7	TRBV27	.	TGTGCCAGCAGTCGACTTACAGGTTACGAGCAGTACTTC	CASSRLTGYEQYF
once	TRBJ2-1	TRBV6-5	TRBD1	TGTGCCAGCAGTTACGGACAGGGGGCCCACAATGAGCAGTTCTTC	CASSYGQGAHNEQFF
.	TRBJ1-3	TRBV6-1	.	TGTGCCAGCAGTGAGACCTCAGGGTCTGGAAACACCATATATTTT	CASSETSGSGNTIYF
.	TRBJ1-6	TRBV7-2	TRBD1	TGTGCCAGCAGCTTAACCGGGACAGGCGCGTATTCACCCCTCCACTTT	CASSLTGTGAYSPLHF
once	TRBJ1-1	TRBV7-8	.	TGTGCCAGCAGCTTAGCGAGGGAAACTGAAGCTTTCTTT	CASSLARETEAFF
.	TRBJ2-7	TRBV27	.	TGTGCCAGCAGTCCAATAGACTCCTACGAGCAGTACTTC	CASSPIDSYEQYF
.	TRBJ2-4	TRBV27	TRBD2	TGTGCCAGCAGTTTAAGGCGGGCTAGCGGGGGGGCCGCTAGTGACATTCAGTACTTC	CASSLRRASGGAASDIQYF
.	TRBJ2-5	TRBV19	TRBD1	TGTGCCAGTAGCCCGTTACGGACAGGGTACCAAGAGACCCAGTACTTC	CASSPLRTGYQETQYF
.	TRBJ2-3	TRBV5-8	TRBD2	TGTGCCAGCAGCCCCCGTAGCGGGGGGACCACAGATACGCAGTATTTT	CASSPRSGGTTDTQYF
few	TRBJ1-1	TRBV19	TRBD1	TGTGCCAGTAGTTCCAGGGACAGGGGGCGAGGCACTGAAGCTTTCTTT	CASSSRDRGRGTEAFF
.	TRBJ1-2	TRBV7-2	.	TGTGCCAGCAGCTTAGATTCCGGGGGCTATGGCTACACCTTC	CASSLDSGGYGYTF
.	TRBJ1-1	TRBV7-9	.	TGTGCCAGCAGCAAAGACAAGTCTGAAGCTTTCTTT	CASSKDKSEAFF
.	TRBJ1-4	TRBV6-1	TRBD1	TGTGCCAGCAGCCGGACAGGGTTTGAAAAACTGTTTTTT	CASSRTGFEKLFF
.	TRBJ1-2	TRBV14	TRBD1	TGTGCCAGCAGCCAAGCAGGAGGCAGGGGGAACTATGGCTACACCTTC	CASSQAGGRGNYGYTF